The 12 T cell receptor beta chains in this list originate from one sample, sequenced in a study of blood T cell repertoires in COVID-19. Sequenced by immunoSEQ multiplex PCR; TCRdb stores in-frame clones only, minus some. This sample has about 55,000 clones, with just over 85% found just once. Sequenced material: peripheral blood. The receptors derive from a man aged 80 or over with acute or convalescent COVID-19.

This clone was counted many times. CDR3 nucleotides: TGTGCTAGTGGTTCCGGACAGGGGAGCGAGACCCAGTACTTC. Translated, it gives CASGSGQGSETQYF. V usage is TRBV12-5 and J usage is TRBJ2-5, with 9 bases identical to TRBD1. J gave up 5 bases and V 4 bases, and 5 bases lay outside the gene matches. Germline V gene lookup returns CDR1 LGHNT and CDR2 FRNRAP. The CDR3 runs 14 residues.

This chain joins TRBV7-6 and TRBJ2-7; possible D gene TRBD1, 6 bases. The CDR3 runs to 15 residues. Trimming pared 4 bases from V and 1 base from J, leaving 14 bases between. Germline CDR1 SGHVS, CDR2 FNYEAQ. The CDR3 loop reads CASSSETGNSYEQYF. The CDR3 nucleotides are TGTGCCAGCAGCTCCGAGACAGGTAATTCCTACGAGCAGTACTTC.

The chain couples TRBV14 to TRBJ2-2; D possibly corresponds to TRBD2 (5 bases). This CDR3 is 15 amino acids long. CDR1 SGHDN and CDR2 FVKESK come from the germline V gene. V was clipped by 0 bases and J by 1 base, with 6 bases between them. This CDR3 is CASSQDGENTGELFF. CDR3 DNA: TGTGCCAGCAGCCAAGACGGGGAGAACACCGGGGAGCTGTTTTTT.

The chain is built from TRBV4-2 and TRBJ2-7; TRBD2 agrees at 14 bases. Germline V gives CDR1 LGHNA, CDR2 YNFKEQ. With V trimmed by 3 bases and J by 1 base, 11 bases remained unmatched. CDR3 length equals 19 residues. The CDR3 DNA reads as TGTGCCAGCAGCCAGGAAGGACTAGCGGGGGGATTATCTTCCTACGAGCAGTACTTC. As protein: CASSQEGLAGGLSSYEQYF.

The J gene is TRBJ1-1, the V gene TRBV19; D is possibly TRBD1 (5 bases). The germline CDR1 and CDR2 sequences are LNHDA and SQIVND (reference sequence). The CDR3 covers 13 residues. Trimming removed 3 bases from V and 5 bases from J, with 10 bases in between. As DNA, the CDR3 is TGTGCCAGTAGTATCATCGGGGGGACTGAAGCTTTCTTT. Translation gives CASSIIGGTEAFF.

V usage is TRBV15 and J usage is TRBJ2-7; the match to TRBD2 covers 15 bases. V lost 4 bases to trimming and J lost 4 bases; unmatched junction nucleotides: 5. The CDR3 has 16 amino acids. Germline-derived CDR1 and CDR2 are LNHNV and YYDKDF (reference sequence). The CDR3 bases are TGTGCCACCAGCATGGGACTAGCGGGGGGAAGGTACGAGCAGTACTTC. Encoded protein: CATSMGLAGGRYEQYF.

This clone was observed a single time. V usage is TRBV9 and J usage is TRBJ1-3, with a possible D match to TRBD1 (5 bases). Germline loops: CDR1 SGDLS, CDR2 YYNGEE. The length of the CDR3 is 15 residues. Trimming took off 4 bases at V and 0 bases at J, with 11 bases between the two ends. CDR3 DNA sequence: TGTGCCAGCAGCACAACAGGATCCTCTGGAAACACCATATATTTT. Translating it yields CASSTTGSSGNTIYF.

This chain connects TRBV5-1 to TRBJ2-2, with 9 positions matching TRBD1. The CDR3 has 14 amino acids. The V segment lost 4 bases and the J segment 4 bases; nucleotides outside the gene matches: 2. The germline CDR1 and CDR2 sequences are SGHRS and YFSETQ. Here the CDR3 DNA reads TGCGCCAGCAGCCTGGACAGGGGCACCGGGGAGCTGTTTTTT. It specifies CASSLDRGTGELFF.

The rearrangement uses TRBV7-2 and TRBJ2-7, with 12 bases that match TRBD1. The germline V gene encodes CDR1 SGHTA and CDR2 FQGNSA. The CDR3 has 16 amino acids. J gave up 3 bases and V 4 bases, and 7 bases lay outside the gene matches. CDR3 DNA sequence: TGTGCCAGCAGCTCGGAGGGGACAGGGGGCATCTACGAGCAGTACTTC. It specifies CASSSEGTGGIYEQYF.

This clone turned up a few times. The CDR3 here is CSVHTGAPNQPQHF. DNA for the CDR3: TGCAGCGTCCACACAGGGGCTCCCAATCAGCCCCAGCATTTT. This chain joins TRBV29-1 and TRBJ1-5, with TRBD1 identical over 7 bases. Per the germline V gene, CDR1 is SQVTM and CDR2 is ANQGSEA. CDR3 size: 14 residues. With 6 bases clipped from V and 3 bases from J, the junction kept 8 bases outside the gene matches.

The chain is built from TRBV5-1 and TRBJ2-1, with TRBD2 matching over 8 bases. CDR3 length: 17 residues. Unmatched junction bases numbered 12, after V lost 0 bases and J lost 7 bases. In germline, CDR1 is SGHRS, CDR2 YFSETQ. The CDR3 sequence is CASSLAPPGTSQNEQFF. The CDR3 bases are TGCGCCAGCAGCTTGGCCCCTCCGGGGACTAGTCAAAATGAGCAGTTCTTC.

This clone showed up just once. The chain uses TRBV19 and TRBJ2-3; unclear D gene. Per the germline V gene, CDR1 is LNHDA and CDR2 is SQIVND (reference sequence). CDR3 length equals 14 residues. CDR3 nucleotide sequence: TGTGCTTCTCGAGGCGGTGCTAGCACAGATACGCAGTATTTT. Encoded protein: CASRGGASTDTQYF.